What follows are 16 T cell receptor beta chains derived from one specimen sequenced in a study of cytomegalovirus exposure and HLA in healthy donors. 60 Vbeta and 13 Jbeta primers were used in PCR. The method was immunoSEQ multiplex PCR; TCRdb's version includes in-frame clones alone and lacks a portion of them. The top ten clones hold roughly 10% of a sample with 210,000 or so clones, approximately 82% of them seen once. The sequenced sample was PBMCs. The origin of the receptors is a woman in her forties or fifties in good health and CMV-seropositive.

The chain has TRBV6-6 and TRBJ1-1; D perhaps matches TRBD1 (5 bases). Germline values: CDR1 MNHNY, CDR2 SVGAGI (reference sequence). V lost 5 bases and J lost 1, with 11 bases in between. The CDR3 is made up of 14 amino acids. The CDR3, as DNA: TGTGCCAGCAGTACAGGACACAGGAACACTGAAGCTTTCTTT. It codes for CASSTGHRNTEAFF.

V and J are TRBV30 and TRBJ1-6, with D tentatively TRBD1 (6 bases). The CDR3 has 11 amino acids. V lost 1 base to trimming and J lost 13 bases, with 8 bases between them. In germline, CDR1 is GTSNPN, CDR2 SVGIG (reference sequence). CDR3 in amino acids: CAWSDREPLHF. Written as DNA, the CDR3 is TGTGCCTGGAGTGACAGGGAGCCCCTCCACTTT.

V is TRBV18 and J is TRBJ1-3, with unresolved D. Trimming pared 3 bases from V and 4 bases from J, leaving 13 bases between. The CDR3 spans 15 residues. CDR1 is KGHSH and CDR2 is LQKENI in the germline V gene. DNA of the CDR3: TGTGCCAGCTCACCTGCGGGGAACGCGGGAAACACCATATATTTT. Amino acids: CASSPAGNAGNTIYF.

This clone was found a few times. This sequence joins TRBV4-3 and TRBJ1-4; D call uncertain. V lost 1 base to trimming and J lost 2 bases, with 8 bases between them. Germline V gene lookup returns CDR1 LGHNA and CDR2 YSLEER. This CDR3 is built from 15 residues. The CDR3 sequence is CASSQVAVTNEKLFF. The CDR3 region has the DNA TGCGCCAGCAGCCAAGTAGCGGTGACTAATGAAAAACTGTTTTTT.

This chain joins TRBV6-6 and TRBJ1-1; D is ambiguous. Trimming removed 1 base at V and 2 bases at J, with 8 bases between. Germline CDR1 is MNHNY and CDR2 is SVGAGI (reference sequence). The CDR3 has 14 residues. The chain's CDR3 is CASSYLFGNTEAFF. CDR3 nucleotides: TGTGCCAGCAGTTACTTGTTTGGCAACACTGAAGCTTTCTTT.

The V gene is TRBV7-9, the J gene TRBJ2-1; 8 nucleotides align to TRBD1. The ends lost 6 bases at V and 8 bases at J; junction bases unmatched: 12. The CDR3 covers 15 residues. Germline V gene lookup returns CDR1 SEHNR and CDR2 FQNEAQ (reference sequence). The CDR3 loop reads CASSSSQGVFDEQFF. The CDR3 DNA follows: TGTGCCAGCAGTTCATCACAGGGGGTATTCGATGAGCAGTTCTTC.

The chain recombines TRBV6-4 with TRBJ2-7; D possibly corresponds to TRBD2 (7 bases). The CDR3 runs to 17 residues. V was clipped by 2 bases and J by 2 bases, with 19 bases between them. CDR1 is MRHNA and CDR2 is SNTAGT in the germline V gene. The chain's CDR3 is CASSDPEGGGRAYEQYF. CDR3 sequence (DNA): TGTGCCAGCAGTGACCCGGAAGGGGGGGGTCGGGCCTACGAGCAGTACTTC.

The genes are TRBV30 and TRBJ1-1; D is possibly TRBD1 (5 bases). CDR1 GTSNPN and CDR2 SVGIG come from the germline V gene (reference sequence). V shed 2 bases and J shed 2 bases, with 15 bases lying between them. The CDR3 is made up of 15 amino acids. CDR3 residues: CAWSLAIGENTEAFF. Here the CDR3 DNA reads TGTGCCTGGAGTCTTGCTATAGGGGAAAACACTGAAGCTTTCTTT.

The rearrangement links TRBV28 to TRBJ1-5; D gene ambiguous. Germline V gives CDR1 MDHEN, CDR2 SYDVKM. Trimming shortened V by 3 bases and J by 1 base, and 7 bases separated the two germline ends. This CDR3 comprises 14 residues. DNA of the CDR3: TGTGCCAGCAGTTTTGGCGGAAGCAATCAGCCCCAGCATTTT. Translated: CASSFGGSNQPQHF. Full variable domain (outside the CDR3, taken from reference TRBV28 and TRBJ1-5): DVKVTQSSRYLVKRTGEKVFLECVQDMDHENMFWYRQDPGLGLRLIYFSYDVKMKEKGDIPEGYSVSREKKERFSLILESASTNQTSMYLCASSFGGSNQPQHFGDGTRLSIL.

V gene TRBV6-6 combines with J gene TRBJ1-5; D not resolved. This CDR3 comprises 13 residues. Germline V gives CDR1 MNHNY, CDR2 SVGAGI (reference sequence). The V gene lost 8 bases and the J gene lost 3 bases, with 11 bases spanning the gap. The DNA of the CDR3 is TGTGCCAGCCTAGAGGGATTCAATCAGCCCCAGCATTTT. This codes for CASLEGFNQPQHF.

CDR3 in amino acids: CASSETSGVYNEQFF. The CDR3 bases are TGTGCCAGCAGCGAGACGAGCGGGGTTTACAATGAGCAGTTCTTC. The rearrangement joins TRBV9 to TRBJ2-1; 7 nucleotides line up with TRBD2. After removal of 3 bases from V and 4 bases from J, the junction contained 7 bases not matched to a gene. The CDR3 extends over 15 amino acids. Germline loops: CDR1 SGDLS, CDR2 YYNGEE.

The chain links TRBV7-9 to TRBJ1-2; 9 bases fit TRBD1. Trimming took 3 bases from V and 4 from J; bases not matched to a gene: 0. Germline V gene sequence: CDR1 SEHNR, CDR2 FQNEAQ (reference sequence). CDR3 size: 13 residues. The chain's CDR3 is CASSLGQGYGYTF. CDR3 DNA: TGTGCCAGCAGCTTGGGACAGGGCTATGGCTACACCTTC.

CDR3 protein: CASSTGDRDPDTQYF. DNA of the CDR3: TGCGCCAGCAGCACAGGTGACAGGGACCCAGATACGCAGTATTTT. The chain recombines TRBV4-1 with TRBJ2-3; 7 positions agree with TRBD1. V lost 5 bases to trimming and J lost 4 bases; unmatched junction nucleotides: 9. The CDR3 covers 15 residues. Germline V lookup: CDR1 MGHRA, CDR2 YSYEKL.

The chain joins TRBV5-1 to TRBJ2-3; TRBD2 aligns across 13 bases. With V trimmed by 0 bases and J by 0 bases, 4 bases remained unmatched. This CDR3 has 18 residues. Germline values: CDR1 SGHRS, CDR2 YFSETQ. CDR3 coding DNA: TGCGCCAGCAGCTTGGGGGGACTAGCGGGGCGGAGCACAGATACGCAGTATTTT. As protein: CASSLGGLAGRSTDTQYF.

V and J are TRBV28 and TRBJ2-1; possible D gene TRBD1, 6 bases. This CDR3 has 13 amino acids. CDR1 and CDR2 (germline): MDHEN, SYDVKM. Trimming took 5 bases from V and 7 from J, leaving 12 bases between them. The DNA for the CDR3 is TGTGCCAGCAGTCAGCTGCAGGGGAATGAGCAGTTCTTC. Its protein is CASSQLQGNEQFF.

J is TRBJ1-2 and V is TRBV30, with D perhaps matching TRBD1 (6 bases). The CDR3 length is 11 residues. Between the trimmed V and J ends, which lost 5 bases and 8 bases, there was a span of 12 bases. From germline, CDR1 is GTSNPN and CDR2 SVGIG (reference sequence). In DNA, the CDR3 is TGTGCCTGGGGAAAGGGGGTAGGCTACACCTTC. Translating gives CAWGKGVGYTF.